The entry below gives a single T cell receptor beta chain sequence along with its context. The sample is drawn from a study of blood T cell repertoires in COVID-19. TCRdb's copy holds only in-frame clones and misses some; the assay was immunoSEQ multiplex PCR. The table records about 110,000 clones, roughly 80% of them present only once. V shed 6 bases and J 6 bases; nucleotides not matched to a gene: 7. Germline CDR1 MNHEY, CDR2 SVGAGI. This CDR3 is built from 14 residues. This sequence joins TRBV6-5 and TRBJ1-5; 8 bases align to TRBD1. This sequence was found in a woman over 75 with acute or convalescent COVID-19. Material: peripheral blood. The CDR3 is CASRDRVIGQPQHF. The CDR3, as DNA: TGTGCCAGCAGGGACAGGGTGATAGGTCAGCCCCAGCATTTT.